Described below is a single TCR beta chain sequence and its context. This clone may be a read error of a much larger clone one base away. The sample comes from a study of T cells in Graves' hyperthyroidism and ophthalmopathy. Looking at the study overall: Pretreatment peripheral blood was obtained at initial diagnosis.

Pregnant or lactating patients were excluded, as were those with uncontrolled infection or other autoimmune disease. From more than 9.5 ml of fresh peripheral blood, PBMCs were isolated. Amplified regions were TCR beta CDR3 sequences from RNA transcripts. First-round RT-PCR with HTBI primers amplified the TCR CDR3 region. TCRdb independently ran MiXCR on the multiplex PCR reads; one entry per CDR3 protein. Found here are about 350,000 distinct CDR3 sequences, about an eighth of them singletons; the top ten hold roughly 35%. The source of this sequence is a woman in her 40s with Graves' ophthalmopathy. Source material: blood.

CDR3 protein: CASSPGETNTGAFF. CDR3 in DNA: TGCGCCAGTAGCCCAGGAGAAACGAACACTGGAGCTTTCTTT. V is TRBV5-1 and J is TRBJ1-1; D gene ambiguous. Germline V lookup: CDR1 SGHRS, CDR2 YFSETQ. CDR3 size: 14 residues.